The rows below give T cell receptor beta chains drawn from one sample of a study of metastatic and nonmetastatic thyroid tumors. MiXCR reprocessed the PCR reads for TCRdb. Of tens of thousands of clones listed, 20% to 25% are singletons. The sample comprised blood. The receptors come from a male donor with papillary thyroid cancer or a benign thyroid nodule (not recorded which). Some clones in this sample may be carry-over from other donors' samples. CDR3s include the opening cysteine and the closing phenylalanine or tryptophan. The D gene is left open where the match is weak. Some rows have no size entry. The others give once, few or many, or a class for an expanded clone.

>TRBD2|-|TRBV4-2|15|TRBJ2-7
TGTGCCAGCAGCCCCCGACTAGCGTATACCTACGAGCAGTACTTC
CASSPRLAYTYEQYF
>-|few|TRBV28|14|TRBJ1-3
TGTGCCAGCAGTTTCCGAAACTCTGGAAACACCATATATTTT
CASSFRNSGNTIYF
>-|-|TRBV5-1|13|TRBJ1-1
TGCGCCAGCAGCTTGCAGGGAGACACTGAAGCTTTCTTT
CASSLQGDTEAFF
>-|many|TRBV5-1|13|TRBJ2-7
TGCGCCAGCAGCCCTGGACCCCCATACGAGCAGTACTTC
CASSPGPPYEQYF
>-|many|TRBV28|16|TRBJ1-2
TGTGCCAGCAGTTCTCACAACAGGGTGAGGGGCTATGGCTACACCTTC
CASSSHNRVRGYGYTF
>-|-|TRBV20-1|12|TRBJ2-7
TGCAGTGCTGGAACCCAGGTCCACGAGCAGTACTTT
CSAGTQVHEQYF
>-|-|TRBV20-1|12|TRBJ2-1
TGCAGTGCCAATTCGGGCCACAATGAGCAGTTCTTC
CSANSGHNEQFF
>-|many|TRBV20-1|12|TRBJ2-1
TGCAGTGCTAGAGATCGAGCGACTCATCGGTTCTTC
CSARDRATHRFF
>-|many|TRBV11-1|16|TRBJ2-2
TGTGCCAGCACCGATCCGGGCAGTGCGAACACCGGGGAGCTGTTTTTT
CASTDPGSANTGELFF
>-|-|TRBV6-2/TRBV6-3|14|TRBJ1-3
TGTGCCAGCAGTATACAGGGTTCTGGAAACACCATATATTTT
CASSIQGSGNTIYF
>TRBD1|few|TRBV20-1|15|TRBJ2-7
TGCAGTGCTAGGTGGTTGGAGACAGGGAAGGCCGAGCAGTACTTC
CSARWLETGKAEQYF
>TRBD2|few|TRBV27|13|TRBJ2-7
TGTGCCAACAGTTTGACTAGCAGATACGAGCAGTACTTC
CANSLTSRYEQYF
>-|-|TRBV18|15|TRBJ2-3
TGTGCCAGCTCACCACAGCAGTCTAGCACAGATACGCAGTATTTT
CASSPQQSSTDTQYF
>TRBD1|-|TRBV6-1|14|TRBJ1-1
TGTGCCAGCACCAAGACAGGGGATAGGACTGAAGCTTTCTTT
CASTKTGDRTEAFF
>-|many|TRBV13|11|TRBJ2-7
TGTGCCAGCAGCTTAGGACAAGGACCTATCTTC
CASSLGQGPIF
>TRBD2|-|TRBV4-2|17|TRBJ2-2
TGTGCCAGCAGCCAAGATGAGACTAGCGGGAGCGCCGGGGAGCTGTTTTTT
CASSQDETSGSAGELFF
>-|-|TRBV7-9|15|TRBJ1-6
TGTGCCAGCAGCTTAGAAGGAGGGGGTCTCTCACCCCTCCACTTT
CASSLEGGGLSPLHF
>-|many|TRBV28|13|TRBJ1-1
TGTGCCAGCAGTTTATACAGGGATACTGAAGCTTTCTTT
CASSLYRDTEAFF
>-|-|TRBV5-1|12|TRBJ1-1
TGCGCCAGCAGCGATGGATTGACTGAAGCTTTCTTT
CASSDGLTEAFF
>-|-|TRBV5-1|12|TRBJ2-3
TGCGCCAGCAGGGGGTTCACAGATACGCAGTATTTT
CASRGFTDTQYF
>TRBD2|many|TRBV14|17|TRBJ2-1
TGTGCCAGCAGCCAACGTACTAGCGGGACTGCCTACAATGAGCAGTTCTTC
CASSQRTSGTAYNEQFF
>-|medium-sized|TRBV12-3/TRBV12-4|12|TRBJ1-1
TGTGCCAGCAGCCCTAGGGCAGCTGAAGCTTTCTTT
CASSPRAAEAFF
>-|-|TRBV29-1|14|TRBJ2-7
TGCAGCGTTGGCGGGGGACATGGTGGAGACGAGCATTACTTC
CSVGGGHGGDEHYF
>-|-|TRBV3-1|14|TRBJ2-7
TGTGCCAGCAGCCAAGGCGGTTCGGGCTACGAGCAGTACTTC
CASSQGGSGYEQYF
>-|few|TRBV19|15|TRBJ2-1
TGTGCCAGTAAGGACCGGGACTTACCCTACAATGAGCAGTTCTTC
CASKDRDLPYNEQFF
>-|-|TRBV6-6|12|TRBJ2-7
TGTGCCAGCAGTTACAGGGCCTACGAGCAGTACTTC
CASSYRAYEQYF
>TRBD2|many|TRBV5-1|15|TRBJ2-2
TGCGCCAGCAGCGCTACTAGCGGGAGAACCGGGGAGCTGTTTTTT
CASSATSGRTGELFF
>-|-|TRBV6-1|16|TRBJ2-2
TGTGCCAGCAGGGTCCCTCGGGTCTCGGGGACCGGGGAACTGTTTTTT
CASRVPRVSGTGELFF
>TRBD1|-|TRBV20-1|16|TRBJ2-2
TGCAGTGCTAGATCCGGGACAGGGGTAAATAACGGGGAGCTGTTTTTT
CSARSGTGVNNGELFF
>-|many|TRBV4-1|15|TRBJ2-7
TGCGCCAGCAGCCAAGGGGTAGGGATCGCCTACGAGCAGTACTTC
CASSQGVGIAYEQYF
>-|-|TRBV20-1|14|TRBJ2-3
TGCAGTGCCATGAACGACAGAACCACAGATACGCAGTATTTT
CSAMNDRTTDTQYF
>-|-|TRBV5-6|15|TRBJ2-7
TGTGCCAGCAGTCGACCCGGGCAAAGCTCGTACGAGCAGTACTTC
CASSRPGQSSYEQYF
>-|many|TRBV12-3/TRBV12-4|12|TRBJ2-5
TGTGCCAGCAAGGCAGGGGGGGAGACCCAGTACTTC
CASKAGGETQYF
>-|-|TRBV19|12|TRBJ1-5
TGTGCCAGTAGTATTGGTGTGTCGGGACAATATTTT
CASSIGVSGQYF
>TRBD2|many|TRBV7-7|16|TRBJ2-5
TGTGCCAGCAGCAGACAACTAGCGGGAGTAGCAGAGACCCAGTACTTC
CASSRQLAGVAETQYF
>TRBD1|many|TRBV7-7|14|TRBJ2-7
TGTGCCAGCAGCTTAGCAGGGGGCGCCTACGAGCAGTACTTC
CASSLAGGAYEQYF
>-|-|TRBV6-5|15|TRBJ2-7
TGTGCCAGCAGTTACTCGTCGTACGGCCTCTACGAGCAGTACTTC
CASSYSSYGLYEQYF
>-|many|TRBV2|14|TRBJ1-1
TGTGCCAGCACCCCTCTTGGACCTGGGGGTGAAGCTTTCTTT
CASTPLGPGGEAFF
>-|many|TRBV20-1|14|TRBJ2-5
TGCAGTGCTAGAGATGGGCAGCTTCAAGAGACCCAGTACTTC
CSARDGQLQETQYF
>-|many|TRBV10-1|16|TRBJ1-3
TGCGCCAGCAGTGACCCGAGGGCTACCTCTGGAAACACCATATATTTT
CASSDPRATSGNTIYF
>-|many|TRBV7-2|13|TRBJ2-7
TGTGCCAGCAGCCCTATGACTAGGGGTGGGCAGTACTTC
CASSPMTRGGQYF
>-|few|TRBV6-1|14|TRBJ2-2
TGTGCCAGCAGCCAGGCCCCAAACACCGGGGAGCTGTTTTTT
CASSQAPNTGELFF
>-|many|TRBV7-6|14|TRBJ2-7
TGTGCCAGCAGCTTCGGGGATCTCTCCTACGAGCAGTACTTC
CASSFGDLSYEQYF
>-|few|TRBV6-1|14|TRBJ2-7
TGTGCCACCAGTGTCGGACTGGAAATTTACGAGCAGTACTTC
CATSVGLEIYEQYF
>-|-|TRBV7-3|14|TRBJ2-2
TGTGCCAGCAGCGGGGCAAGGGGCGGCGGGGAGCTGTTTTTT
CASSGARGGGELFF
>TRBD2|many|TRBV6-1|15|TRBJ2-7
TGTGCCAGCAGGACGAGCGGGAGGGCCGTCTACGAGCAGTACTTC
CASRTSGRAVYEQYF
>-|few|TRBV27|15|TRBJ2-7
TGTGCCAGCAGCCCCTCAGCCGGAATCTCCTACGAGCAGTACTTC
CASSPSAGISYEQYF
>TRBD2|many|TRBV27|14|TRBJ2-3
TGTGCCAGCAGTCCGGGACTAAGCACAGATACGCAGTATTTT
CASSPGLSTDTQYF
>-|-|TRBV4-2|14|TRBJ1-1
TGTGCCAGCAGCCAAGGAAATCGGGAAGGTGAAGCTTTCTTT
CASSQGNREGEAFF
>TRBD2|many|TRBV9|14|TRBJ2-7
TGTGCCAGCAGCGACCTAGCGGGAGGAGGCGAGCAGTACTTC
CASSDLAGGGEQYF
>-|many|TRBV20-1|12|TRBJ2-5
TGCAGTGCTAGAGTTAGTATACAGACCCAGTACTTC
CSARVSIQTQYF
>TRBD2|few|TRBV6-1|14|TRBJ2-3
TGTGCCAGCGGCCCGGCGGGAGAAACAGATACGCAGTATTTT
CASGPAGETDTQYF
>TRBD1|once|TRBV5-1|17|TRBJ2-7
TGCGCCAGCAGCCCATGGGACAGGGGGGAGGCGTACGACGAGCAGTACTTC
CASSPWDRGEAYDEQYF
>TRBD2|-|TRBV7-9|16|TRBJ2-1
TGTGCCAGCAGCCACCGGACTAGCGGGAGTCTCAATGAGCAGTTCTTC
CASSHRTSGSLNEQFF
>-|-|TRBV9|14|TRBJ1-1
TGTGCCAGCAGCGTAGACAATAGAGGCACTGAAGCTTTCTTT
CASSVDNRGTEAFF
>-|many|TRBV20-1|14|TRBJ1-2
TGCAGTGCTAGAGTTGTAGGGGGGAACTATGGCTACACCTTC
CSARVVGGNYGYTF
>-|many|TRBV3-1|14|TRBJ1-3
TGTGCCAGCAGCCCCCGCTCCTCTGGAAACACCATATATTTT
CASSPRSSGNTIYF
>-|many|TRBV7-9|14|TRBJ2-6
TGTGCCAGCAGCTTGAGGGCTGGGGCCAACGTCCTGACTTTC
CASSLRAGANVLTF
>TRBD1|-|TRBV24-1|18|TRBJ2-2
TGTGCCACCAGTGATTTGCGCGGACAGGGTACGAACACCTGGGAGCTGTTTTTT
CATSDLRGQGTNTWELFF